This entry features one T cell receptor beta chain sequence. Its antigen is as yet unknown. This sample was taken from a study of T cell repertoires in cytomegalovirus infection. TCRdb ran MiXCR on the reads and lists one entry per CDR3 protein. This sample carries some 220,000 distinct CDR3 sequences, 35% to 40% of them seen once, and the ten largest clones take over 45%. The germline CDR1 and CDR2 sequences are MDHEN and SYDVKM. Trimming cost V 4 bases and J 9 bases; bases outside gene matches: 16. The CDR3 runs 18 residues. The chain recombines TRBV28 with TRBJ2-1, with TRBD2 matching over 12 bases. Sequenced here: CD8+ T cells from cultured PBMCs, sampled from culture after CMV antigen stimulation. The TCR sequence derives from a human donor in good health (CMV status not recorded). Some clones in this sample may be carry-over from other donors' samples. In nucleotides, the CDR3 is TGTGCCAGCAGTTACCTCCGACTAGCGGGAGCTGGGACGGGTGAGCAGTTCTTC. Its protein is CASSYLRLAGAGTGEQFF. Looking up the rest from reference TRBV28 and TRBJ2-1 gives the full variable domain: DVKVTQSSRYLVKRTGEKVFLECVQDMDHENMFWYRQDPGLGLRLIYFSYDVKMKEKGDIPEGYSVSREKKERFSLILESASTNQTSMYLCASSYLRLAGAGTGEQFFGPGTRLTVL.